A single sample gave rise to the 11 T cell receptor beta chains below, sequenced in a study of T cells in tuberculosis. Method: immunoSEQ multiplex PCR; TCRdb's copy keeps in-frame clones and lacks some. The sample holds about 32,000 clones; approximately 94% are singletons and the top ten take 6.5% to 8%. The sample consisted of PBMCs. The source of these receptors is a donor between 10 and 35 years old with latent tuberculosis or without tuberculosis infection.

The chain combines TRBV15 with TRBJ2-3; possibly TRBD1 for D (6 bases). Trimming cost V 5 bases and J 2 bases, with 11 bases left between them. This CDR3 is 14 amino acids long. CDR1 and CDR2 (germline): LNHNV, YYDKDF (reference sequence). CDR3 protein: CATSQQGDTDTQYF. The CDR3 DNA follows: TGTGCCACCAGCCAACAGGGAGACACAGATACGCAGTATTTT.

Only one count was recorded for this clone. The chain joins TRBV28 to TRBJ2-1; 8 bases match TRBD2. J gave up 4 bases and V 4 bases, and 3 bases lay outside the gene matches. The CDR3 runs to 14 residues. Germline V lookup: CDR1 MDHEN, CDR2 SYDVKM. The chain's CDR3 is CASSSLAAYNEQFF. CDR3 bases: TGTGCCAGCAGTTCACTAGCGGCGTACAATGAGCAGTTCTTC.

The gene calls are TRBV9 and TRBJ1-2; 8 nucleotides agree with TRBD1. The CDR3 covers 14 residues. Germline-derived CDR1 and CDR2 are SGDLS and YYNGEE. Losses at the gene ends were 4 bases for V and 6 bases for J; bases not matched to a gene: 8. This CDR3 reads CASSSLPGGDGYTF. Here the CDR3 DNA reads TGTGCCAGCAGCTCCCTCCCAGGGGGCGATGGCTACACCTTC.

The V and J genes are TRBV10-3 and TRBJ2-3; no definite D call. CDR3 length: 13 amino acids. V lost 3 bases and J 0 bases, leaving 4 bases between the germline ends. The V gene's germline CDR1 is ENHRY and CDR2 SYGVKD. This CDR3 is CAISDRSTDTQYF. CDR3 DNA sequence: TGTGCCATCAGTGACAGAAGCACAGATACGCAGTATTTT.

In DNA form, the CDR3 reads TGCAGCGCTCTGACGGACAGGGGAAGCACCGGGGAGCTGTTTTTT. Its translation is CSALTDRGSTGELFF. J is TRBJ2-2 and V is TRBV29-1; 9 bases map to TRBD1. The trim removed 7 bases at V and 4 bases at J, leaving 10 bases unmatched. The CDR3 is 15 residues long. Germline-derived CDR1 and CDR2 are SQVTM and ANQGSEA.

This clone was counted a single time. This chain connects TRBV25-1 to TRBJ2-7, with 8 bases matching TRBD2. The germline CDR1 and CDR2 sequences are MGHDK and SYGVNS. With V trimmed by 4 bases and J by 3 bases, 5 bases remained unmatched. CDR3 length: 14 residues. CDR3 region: CASSGSGTLYEQYF. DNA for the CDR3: TGTGCCAGCAGTGGTAGCGGGACCCTCTACGAGCAGTACTTC.

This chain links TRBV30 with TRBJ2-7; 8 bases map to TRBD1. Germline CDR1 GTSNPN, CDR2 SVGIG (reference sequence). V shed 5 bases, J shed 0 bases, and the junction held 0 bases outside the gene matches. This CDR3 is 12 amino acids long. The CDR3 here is CAWDRGSYEQYF. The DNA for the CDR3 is TGTGCCTGGGACAGGGGCTCCTACGAGCAGTACTTC.

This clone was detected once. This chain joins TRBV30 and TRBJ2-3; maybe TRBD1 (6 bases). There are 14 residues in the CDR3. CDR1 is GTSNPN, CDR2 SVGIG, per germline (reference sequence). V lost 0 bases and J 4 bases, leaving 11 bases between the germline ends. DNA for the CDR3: TGTGCCTGGAGTGTAGCCAGGGGAGCAGATACGCAGTATTTT. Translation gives CAWSVARGADTQYF.

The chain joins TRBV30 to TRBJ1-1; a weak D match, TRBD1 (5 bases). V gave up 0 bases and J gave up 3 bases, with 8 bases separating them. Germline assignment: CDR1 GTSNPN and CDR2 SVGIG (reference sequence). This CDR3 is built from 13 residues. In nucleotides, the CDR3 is TGTGCCTGGAGTGTGGGCAGGGACACTGAAGCTTTCTTT. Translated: CAWSVGRDTEAFF.

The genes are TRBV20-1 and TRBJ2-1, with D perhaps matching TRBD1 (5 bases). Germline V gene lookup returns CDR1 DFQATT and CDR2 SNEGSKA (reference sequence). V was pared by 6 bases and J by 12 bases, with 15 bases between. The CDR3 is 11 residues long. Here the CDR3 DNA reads TGCAGTGCGGGTGGACACCTGGGGCAGTTCTTC. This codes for CSAGGHLGQFF.

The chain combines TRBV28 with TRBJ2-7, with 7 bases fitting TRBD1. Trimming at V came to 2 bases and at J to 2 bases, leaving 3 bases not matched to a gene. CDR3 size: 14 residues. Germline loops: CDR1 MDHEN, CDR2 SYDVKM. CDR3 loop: CASSLRQGTYEQYF. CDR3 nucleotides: TGTGCCAGCAGTTTAAGACAGGGAACCTACGAGCAGTACTTC.